This paragraph covers one T cell receptor (beta chain) sequence. The antigen is undetermined. The authors divided CD4+ cells into CD45RA+ naive and CD45RA-negative memory subsets. These data originate in a study of shared clonotypes between healthy human individuals. Study findings and constraints: Clonotype sharing levels among donors were expected to vary with sequencing depth.

Germline-derived CDR1 and CDR2 are MNHEY and SVGAGI. This CDR3 has 16 amino acids. Deletions cut 0 bases from V and 8 bases from J, with 19 bases between. Assay: immunoSEQ multiplex PCR; the TCRdb copy retains only in-frame clones and omits some. The sample records around 2.1 million clones, almost 96% being singletons. The specimen sequenced was naive CD4+ T cells sorted from blood. Indicated subset: CD45RA+ positively selected. This sequence joins TRBV6-5 and TRBJ1-2; D possibly corresponds to TRBD1 (5 bases). This receptor was identified in a man aged 18 to 29 in good health. The CDR3 loop reads CASSYSWDVESGGYTF. The CDR3 nucleotides are TGTGCCAGCAGTTACTCGTGGGACGTTGAATCCGGGGGCTACACCTTC.